Following are 28 T cell receptor beta chains from one sample sequenced in a study of T cells after yellow fever vaccination. TCRdb reprocessed the 5' RACE reads via MiXCR and lists one record per CDR3 protein. In the table there are about 330,000 distinct CDR3 sequences, about 4% of which are singletons. This specimen was PBMCs, taken 5 days after the yellow fever booster vaccination. These receptors came from a man aged 18 to 29 who received the YFV17D yellow fever vaccine.

This clonotype was found a few times. This chain uses TRBV24-1 with TRBJ2-1; TRBD2 might be the D (5 bases). V shed 10 bases and J shed 0 bases, with 12 bases lying between them. Germline CDR1 reads KGHDR; CDR2 reads SFDVKD. This CDR3 is 14 amino acids long. The CDR3 protein is CATRTASSYNEQFF. The CDR3 DNA reads as TGTGCCACTAGGACTGCGAGCTCCTACAATGAGCAGTTCTTC.

This clonotype has ten or more counts. J is TRBJ2-5 and V is TRBV12-3 or TRBV12-4; 9 bases align to TRBD1. CDR3 size: 13 residues. J gave up 5 bases and V 7 bases, and 5 bases lay outside the gene matches. This CDR3 reads CASTGQGHETQYF. In nucleotides, the CDR3 is TGTGCCAGCACCGGACAGGGGCATGAGACCCAGTACTTC.

This clonotype was seen at least ten times. The rearrangement links TRBV4-1 to TRBJ2-5; a weak D match, TRBD1 (5 bases). Per germline, CDR1 MGHRA and CDR2 YSYEKL. CDR3 length: 14 amino acids. V was trimmed by 1 base and J by 2 bases, leaving 8 bases between them. The CDR3 reads CASSQVRGQETQYF. DNA for the CDR3: TGCGCCAGCAGCCAAGTAAGGGGTCAAGAGACCCAGTACTTC.

This clonotype was seen repeatedly, ten times or more. This chain links TRBV18 with TRBJ1-1; no reliable D call. V was pared by 2 bases and J by 0 bases, with 7 bases between. The germline CDR1 and CDR2 sequences are KGHSH and LQKENI. The length of the CDR3 is 14 residues. The CDR3 loop reads CASSPGDMNTEAFF. The CDR3 DNA reads TGTGCCAGCTCACCAGGGGATATGAACACTGAAGCTTTCTTT.

This clonotype showed up many times. The chain employs TRBV5-1 and TRBJ2-4, with D perhaps matching TRBD1 (5 bases). V lost 0 bases and J lost 5, with 12 bases in between. The CDR3 runs to 15 residues. Looked up from germline, CDR1 is SGHRS and CDR2 is YFSETQ. CDR3 coding DNA: TGCGCCAGCAGCTTGGCCACAGGTGGCCAAAACATTCAGTACTTC. It specifies CASSLATGGQNIQYF.

This clonotype was counted between two and nine times. The chain recombines TRBV20-1 with TRBJ2-7, with D maybe TRBD2 (5 bases). CDR1 is DFQATT and CDR2 is SNEGSKA in the germline V gene (reference sequence). The CDR3 is made up of 13 amino acids. Trimming stripped 4 bases from V and 5 bases from J, with 15 bases between. The CDR3 loop is CSANGESYNEQYF. Here the CDR3 DNA reads TGCAGTGCTAACGGGGAGTCATACAACGAGCAGTACTTC.

The rearrangement joins TRBV7-9 to TRBJ2-6; D remains ambiguous. From germline, CDR1 is SEHNR and CDR2 FQNEAQ (reference sequence). CDR3 size: 18 residues. Trimming removed 4 bases at V and 0 bases at J, with 16 bases between. This CDR3 is CASSSTVAGVSGANVLTF. The CDR3 DNA follows: TGTGCCAGCAGCTCGACTGTAGCTGGAGTCTCTGGGGCCAACGTCCTGACTTTC.

This clonotype was detected a few times. The chain couples TRBV12-3 or TRBV12-4 to TRBJ2-1; no reliable D call. Trimming pared 0 bases from V and 2 bases from J, leaving 8 bases between. The CDR3 has 15 residues. In DNA form, the CDR3 reads TGTGCCAGCAGTTTAGCGGGTCAGCCCTACAATGAGCAGTTCTTC. Translating it yields CASSLAGQPYNEQFF.

This clonotype was found a few times. This sequence joins TRBV5-5 and TRBJ1-1; perhaps TRBD1 as D (5 bases). The CDR3 is made up of 17 amino acids. Germline values: CDR1 SGHKS, CDR2 YYEKEE (reference sequence). The V and J ends lost 3 bases and 6 bases respectively, with 24 bases between them. Here the CDR3 reads CASSSLIGGGVGSEAFF. The CDR3, as DNA: TGTGCCAGCAGCTCCCTCATAGGTGGGGGGGTTGGATCTGAAGCTTTCTTT.

This clonotype was counted only a few times. The V and J genes are TRBV4-1 and TRBJ2-7; TRBD1 matches at 12 bases. The CDR3 extends over 18 amino acids. V shed 1 base, J shed 3 bases, and the junction held 10 bases outside the gene matches. Germline-derived CDR1 and CDR2 are MGHRA and YSYEKL. Here the CDR3 reads CASSQVVSGTGGRYEQYF. CDR3 nucleotide sequence: TGCGCCAGCAGCCAAGTGGTTTCCGGGACAGGGGGCCGCTACGAGCAGTACTTC.

The chain carries TRBV14 and TRBJ1-1; D unclear. CDR1 and CDR2 from the germline V gene are SGHDN and FVKESK. The V and J ends lost 0 bases and 7 bases respectively, with 12 bases between them. The CDR3 runs to 14 residues. The CDR3 loop is CASSQDRQRFEAFF. The CDR3, as DNA: TGTGCCAGCAGCCAAGATCGGCAGAGATTTGAAGCTTTCTTT.

This clonotype turned up a few times. This rearrangement joins TRBV29-1 to TRBJ1-2; D possibly corresponds to TRBD1 (5 bases). V dropped 6 bases and J dropped 0 bases, with 20 bases sitting between them. This CDR3 contains 16 residues. Germline lookup yields CDR1 SQVTM and CDR2 ANQGSEA. The CDR3 loop reads CSVEEGIGGANYGYTF. CDR3 DNA: TGCAGCGTCGAGGAGGGGATCGGAGGAGCTAACTATGGCTACACCTTC.

In this sample, this clonotype turned up a few times. V and J are TRBV6-2 or TRBV6-3 and TRBJ2-3; D gene unclear. The V gene lost 4 bases and the J gene lost 2 bases, with 10 bases spanning the gap. Per germline, CDR1 MNHEY and CDR2 SVGEGT. The CDR3 runs 14 residues. CDR3 in amino acids: CASSSLRFTDTQYF. CDR3 DNA sequence: TGTGCCAGCAGTTCTCTGAGGTTCACAGATACGCAGTATTTT.

The rearrangement uses TRBV12-1 and TRBJ1-6. TRBV12-1 is a listed pseudogene. The CDR3 contains 16 residues. The CDR3 DNA reads as TGTGCCAGCAGCTTACGTTTTTCAGGGCCTGGTGGACCCCTCCACTTT. Translation gives CASSLRFSGPGGPLHF.

This sequence joins TRBV18 and TRBJ2-7; 8 bases are shared with TRBD1. V gave up 1 base and J gave up 3 bases; unmatched junction bases: 5. The CDR3 extends over 15 amino acids. Germline-derived CDR1 and CDR2 are KGHSH and LQKENI. DNA for the CDR3: TGTGCCAGCTCACCACGTGAAGGGACAGGCTACGAGCAGTACTTC. Its protein is CASSPREGTGYEQYF.

A few counts support this clonotype. V gene TRBV20-1 combines with J gene TRBJ1-2, with TRBD1 matching over 10 bases. Looked up from germline, CDR1 is DFQATT and CDR2 is SNEGSKA (reference sequence). The CDR3 contains 14 residues. Trimming removed 6 bases from V and 4 bases from J; junction bases left unmatched: 8. Here the CDR3 reads CSATDRGPIYGYTF. Here the CDR3 DNA reads TGCAGTGCAACAGACAGGGGGCCCATCTATGGCTACACCTTC.

This clonotype was seen at least ten times. The chain carries TRBV20-1 and TRBJ2-1; maybe TRBD2 (5 bases). CDR3 size: 14 residues. Trimming took 5 bases from V and 2 from J, leaving 13 bases between them. Germline V lookup: CDR1 DFQATT, CDR2 SNEGSKA (reference sequence). CDR3 DNA: TGCAGTGCTCTCCGGGGTGGAGCCTACAATGAGCAGTTCTTC. It translates to CSALRGGAYNEQFF.

The J gene is TRBJ1-4, the V gene TRBV7-9; possible D gene TRBD1, 5 bases. The CDR3 totals 17 residues. The germline V gene has CDR1 SEHNR and CDR2 FQNEAQ (reference sequence). The V gene lost 2 bases and the J gene lost 0 bases, with 13 bases spanning the gap. The DNA for the CDR3 is TGTGCCAGCAGCTTAATGAGACAGATCGCAACTAATGAAAAACTGTTTTTT. This translates into CASSLMRQIATNEKLFF.

The CDR3 protein is CSASGAARSTDTQYF. CDR3 DNA sequence: TGCAGTGCTAGCGGGGCAGCCCGAAGCACAGATACGCAGTATTTT. The chain links TRBV20-1 to TRBJ2-3; TRBD1 or TRBD2 may be the D gene (5 bases each). CDR1 DFQATT and CDR2 SNEGSKA come from the germline V gene (reference sequence). V lost 3 bases to trimming and J lost 0 bases, with 13 bases between them. The CDR3 extends over 15 amino acids.

This clonotype was found a few times. The chain has TRBV5-1 and TRBJ2-3; no reliable D call. In germline, CDR1 is SGHRS, CDR2 YFSETQ. The V gene lost 5 bases and the J gene lost 4 bases, with 23 bases spanning the gap. The CDR3 is 17 amino acids. The CDR3 bases are TGCGCCAGCAGTGAAAACCCCCCGGGCAGCCCTTCAGATACGCAGTATTTT. Translating gives CASSENPPGSPSDTQYF.

This clonotype was observed a handful of times. The chain carries TRBV5-1 and TRBJ1-4; no firm D call. Looked up from germline, CDR1 is SGHRS and CDR2 is YFSETQ. Trimming took off 4 bases at V and 5 bases at J, with 9 bases between the two ends. This CDR3 contains 13 residues. The CDR3: CASSPLPNEKLFF. The CDR3 region has the DNA TGCGCCAGCAGCCCTTTGCCGAATGAAAAACTGTTTTTT.

The gene calls are TRBV25-1 and TRBJ2-2; the match to TRBD2 covers 7 bases. CDR3 length equals 13 residues. The V gene end was trimmed by 2 bases and the J gene end by 6 bases; junction bases not matched to a gene: 0. Germline loops: CDR1 MGHDK, CDR2 SYGVNS. The CDR3 protein is CASSEGGAGELFF. As DNA, the CDR3 is TGTGCCAGCAGTGAAGGGGGGGCCGGGGAGCTGTTTTTT.

This clonotype has at least ten counts. V and J are TRBV7-8 and TRBJ2-4; TRBD2 agrees at 7 bases. V shed 2 bases, J shed 4 bases, and the junction held 5 bases outside the gene matches. The CDR3 loop spans 15 amino acids. Germline V gives CDR1 SGHVS, CDR2 FQNEAQ. In DNA, the CDR3 is TGTGCCAGCAGCTTAACAAATAGCGGGAAAAACATTCAGTACTTC. As protein: CASSLTNSGKNIQYF.

As DNA, the CDR3 is TGTGCCTGCTTATGGGGACAGGCGAACACCGGGGAGCTGTTTTTT. Its protein product is CACLWGQANTGELFF. This chain connects TRBV30 to TRBJ2-2, with 8 positions matching TRBD1. CDR1 GTSNPN and CDR2 SVGIG come from the germline V gene (reference sequence). V lost 6 bases and J lost 0; bases outside the gene matches: 6. The CDR3 spans 15 residues. Supplemented by reference TRBV30 and TRBJ2-2, the full variable domain reads SQTIHQWPATLVQPVGSPLSLECTVEGTSNPNLYWYRQAAGRGLQLLFYSVGIGQISSEVPQNLSASRPQDRQFILSSKKLLLSDSGFYLCACLWGQANTGELFFGEGSRLTVL.

The genes are TRBV4-3 and TRBJ1-5; D is uncertain. Germline loops: CDR1 LGHNA, CDR2 YSLEER. Between the trimmed V and J ends, which lost 1 base and 3 bases, there was a span of 10 bases. CDR3 length: 15 amino acids. CDR3 sequence reads: CASSQVLGLNQPQHF. In nucleotides, the CDR3 is TGCGCCAGCAGCCAAGTTCTAGGGCTCAATCAGCCCCAGCATTTT.

This clonotype has ten or more counts. The chain has TRBV21-1 and TRBJ2-2; TRBD1 reflects the table's D call only, with no check against the DNA. TRBV21-1 constitutes a pseudogene. CDR3 length: 15 amino acids. The CDR3 region has the DNA TGTGCCAGCAGCCTGGACAGGGTAAACACCGGGGAGCTGTTTTTT. Translating gives CASSLDRVNTGELFF.

This clonotype has ten or more counts. The rearrangement joins TRBV29-1 to TRBJ2-5; no definite D call. Per the germline V gene, CDR1 is SQVTM and CDR2 is ANQGSEA. The CDR3 covers 12 residues. Trimming removed 3 bases at V and 0 bases at J, with 5 bases between. In DNA, the CDR3 is TGCAGCGTTGATACAAACCAAGAGACCCAGTACTTC. Translated, it gives CSVDTNQETQYF.

The sample holds many counts of this clonotype. V usage is TRBV20-1 and J usage is TRBJ2-5; D is tentatively TRBD1 or TRBD2 (6 bases each). This CDR3 has 13 amino acids. The V end was cut by 6 bases, the J end by 4 bases, with 15 bases between. The germline V gene encodes CDR1 DFQATT and CDR2 SNEGSKA (reference sequence). In DNA form, the CDR3 reads TGCAGTGCAGGAAGGGGGGCCCCAGAGACCCAGTACTTC. This translates into CSAGRGAPETQYF.